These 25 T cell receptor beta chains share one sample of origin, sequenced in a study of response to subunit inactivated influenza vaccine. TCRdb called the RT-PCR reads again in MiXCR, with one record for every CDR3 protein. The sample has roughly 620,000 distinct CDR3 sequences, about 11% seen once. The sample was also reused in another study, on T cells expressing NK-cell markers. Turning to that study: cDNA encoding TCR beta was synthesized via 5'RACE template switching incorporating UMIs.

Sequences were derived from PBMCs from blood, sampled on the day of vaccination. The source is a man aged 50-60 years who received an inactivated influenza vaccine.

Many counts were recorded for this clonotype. CDR3 residues: CASSFTSTNEKLFF. CDR3 nucleotide sequence: TGTGCCAGCAGTTTCACCTCAACTAATGAAAAACTGTTTTTT. The chain carries TRBV12-3 or TRBV12-4 and TRBJ1-4; D remains ambiguous. V lost 3 bases, J lost 0 bases, and 5 bases lay in between. The CDR3 runs 14 residues.

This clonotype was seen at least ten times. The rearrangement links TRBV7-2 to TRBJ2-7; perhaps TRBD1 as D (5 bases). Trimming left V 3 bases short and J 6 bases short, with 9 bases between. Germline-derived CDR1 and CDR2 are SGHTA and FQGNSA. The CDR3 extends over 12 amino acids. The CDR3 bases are TGTGCCAGCAGCTTTCAGGGTGGCGAGCAGTACTTC. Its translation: CASSFQGGEQYF.

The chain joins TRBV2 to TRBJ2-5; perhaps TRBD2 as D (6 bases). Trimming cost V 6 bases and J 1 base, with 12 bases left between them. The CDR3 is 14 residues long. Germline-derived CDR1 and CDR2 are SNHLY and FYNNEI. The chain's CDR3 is CASRVGLPQETQYF. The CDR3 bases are TGTGCCAGCAGAGTTGGACTACCCCAAGAGACCCAGTACTTC.

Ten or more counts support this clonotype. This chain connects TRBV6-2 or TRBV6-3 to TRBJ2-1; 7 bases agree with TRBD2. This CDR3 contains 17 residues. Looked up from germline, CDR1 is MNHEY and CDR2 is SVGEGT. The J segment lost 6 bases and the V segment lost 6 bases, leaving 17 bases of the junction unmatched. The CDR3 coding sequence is TGTGCCAGCAGGGGGAAAATCAGCGGGATAAGGGTCAATGAGCAGTTCTTC. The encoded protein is CASRGKISGIRVNEQFF.

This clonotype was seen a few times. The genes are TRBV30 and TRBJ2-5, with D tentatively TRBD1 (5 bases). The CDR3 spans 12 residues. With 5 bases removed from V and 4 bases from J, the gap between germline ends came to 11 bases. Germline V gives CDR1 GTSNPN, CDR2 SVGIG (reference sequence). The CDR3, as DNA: TGTGCCTGGTCAACAGGCGGAGAGACCCAGTACTTC. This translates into CAWSTGGETQYF. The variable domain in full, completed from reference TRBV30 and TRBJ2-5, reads SQTIHQWPATLVQPVGSPLSLECTVEGTSNPNLYWYRQAAGRGLQLLFYSVGIGQISSEVPQNLSASRPQDRQFILSSKKLLLSDSGFYLCAWSTGGETQYFGPGTRLLVL.

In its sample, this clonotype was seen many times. CDR3 nucleotide sequence: TGTGCCAGCCACACCCTTTCAGGGGGCCTCTATGGCTACACCTTC. This encodes CASHTLSGGLYGYTF. The chain combines TRBV28 with TRBJ1-2; 8 bases agree with TRBD1. This CDR3 comprises 15 residues. The trim removed 8 bases at V and 4 bases at J, leaving 12 bases unmatched. Germline V CDR1 and CDR2: MDHEN, SYDVKM.

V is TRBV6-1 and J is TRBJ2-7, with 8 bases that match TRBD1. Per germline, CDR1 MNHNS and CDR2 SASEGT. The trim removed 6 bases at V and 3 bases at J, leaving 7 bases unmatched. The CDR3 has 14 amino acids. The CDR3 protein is CASRAGQGYYEQYF. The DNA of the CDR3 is TGTGCCAGCAGAGCCGGACAGGGTTACTACGAGCAGTACTTC.

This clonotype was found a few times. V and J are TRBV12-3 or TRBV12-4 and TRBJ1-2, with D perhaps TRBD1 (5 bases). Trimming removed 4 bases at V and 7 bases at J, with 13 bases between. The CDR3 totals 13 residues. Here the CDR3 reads CASSSMGGPGYTF. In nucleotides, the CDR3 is TGTGCCAGCAGTTCGATGGGGGGACCTGGCTACACCTTC.

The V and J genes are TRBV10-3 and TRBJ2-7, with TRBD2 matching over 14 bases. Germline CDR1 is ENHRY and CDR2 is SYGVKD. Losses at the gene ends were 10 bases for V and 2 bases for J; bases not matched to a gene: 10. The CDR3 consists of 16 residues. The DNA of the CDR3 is TGTGCCACCACCGGGACTAGCGGGGGTCCTACCTACGAGCAGTACTTC. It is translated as CATTGTSGGPTYEQYF.

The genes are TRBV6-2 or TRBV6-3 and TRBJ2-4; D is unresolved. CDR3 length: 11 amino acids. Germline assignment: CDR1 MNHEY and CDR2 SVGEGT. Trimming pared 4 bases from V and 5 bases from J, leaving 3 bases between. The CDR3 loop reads CASSSQNIQYF. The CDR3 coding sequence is TGTGCCAGCAGTTCTCAAAACATTCAGTACTTC.

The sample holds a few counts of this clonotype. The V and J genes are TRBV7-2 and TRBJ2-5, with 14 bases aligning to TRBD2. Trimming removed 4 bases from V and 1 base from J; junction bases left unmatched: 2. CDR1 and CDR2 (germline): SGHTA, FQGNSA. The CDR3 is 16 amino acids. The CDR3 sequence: CASSWGLAGAQETQYF. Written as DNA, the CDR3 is TGTGCCAGCAGCTGGGGACTAGCGGGGGCCCAAGAGACCCAGTACTTC.

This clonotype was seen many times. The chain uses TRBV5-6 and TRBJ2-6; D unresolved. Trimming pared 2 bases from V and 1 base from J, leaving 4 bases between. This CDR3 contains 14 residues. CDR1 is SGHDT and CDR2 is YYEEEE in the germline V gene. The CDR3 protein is CASSFPSGANVLTF. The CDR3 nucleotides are TGTGCCAGCAGCTTCCCTTCTGGGGCCAACGTCCTGACTTTC.

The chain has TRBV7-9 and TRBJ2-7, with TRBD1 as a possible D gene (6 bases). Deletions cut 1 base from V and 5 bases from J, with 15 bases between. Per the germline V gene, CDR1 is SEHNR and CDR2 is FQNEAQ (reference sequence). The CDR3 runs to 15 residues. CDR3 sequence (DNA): TGTGCCAGCAGCTTAGGAGACAGGAAGGTCCACGAGCAGTACTTC. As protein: CASSLGDRKVHEQYF.

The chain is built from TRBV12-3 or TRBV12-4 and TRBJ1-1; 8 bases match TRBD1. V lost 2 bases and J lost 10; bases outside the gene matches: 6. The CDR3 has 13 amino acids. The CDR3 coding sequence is TGTGCCAGCAGTTTACCGGACAGGGCGGGAGCTTTCTTT. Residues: CASSLPDRAGAFF.

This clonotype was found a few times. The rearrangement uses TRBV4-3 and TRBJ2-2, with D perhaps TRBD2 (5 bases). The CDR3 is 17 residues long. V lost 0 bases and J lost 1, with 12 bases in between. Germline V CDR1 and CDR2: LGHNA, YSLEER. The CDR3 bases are TGCGCCAGCAGCCAAGACGGGGTAGCCCAGAACACCGGGGAGCTGTTTTTT. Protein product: CASSQDGVAQNTGELFF.

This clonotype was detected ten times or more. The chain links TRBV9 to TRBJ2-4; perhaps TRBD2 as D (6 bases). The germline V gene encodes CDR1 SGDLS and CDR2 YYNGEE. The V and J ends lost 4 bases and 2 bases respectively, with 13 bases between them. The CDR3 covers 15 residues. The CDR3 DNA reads TGTGCCAGCAGCCCGTCCGGGACTCCCAAAAACATTCAGTACTTC. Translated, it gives CASSPSGTPKNIQYF.

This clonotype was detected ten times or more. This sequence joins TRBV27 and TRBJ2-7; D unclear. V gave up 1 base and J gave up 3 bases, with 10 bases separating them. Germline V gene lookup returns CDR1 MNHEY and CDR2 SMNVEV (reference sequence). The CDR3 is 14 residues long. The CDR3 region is CASSLYGVYYEQYF. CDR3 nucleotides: TGTGCCAGCAGTTTATATGGGGTATACTACGAGCAGTACTTC.

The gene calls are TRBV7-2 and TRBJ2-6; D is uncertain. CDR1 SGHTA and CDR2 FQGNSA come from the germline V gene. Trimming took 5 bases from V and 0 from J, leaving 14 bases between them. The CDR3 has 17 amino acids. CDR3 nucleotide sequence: TGTGCCAGCAGCCCCCGTAATTCGGGCTCTGGGGCCAACGTCCTGACTTTC. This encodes CASSPRNSGSGANVLTF.

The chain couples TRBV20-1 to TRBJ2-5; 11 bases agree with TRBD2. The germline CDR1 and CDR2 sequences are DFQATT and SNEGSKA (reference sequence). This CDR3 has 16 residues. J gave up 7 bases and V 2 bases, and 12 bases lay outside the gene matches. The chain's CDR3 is CSARLAGGLKRVTQYF. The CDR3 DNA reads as TGCAGTGCTAGACTAGCGGGAGGATTGAAGCGGGTGACCCAGTACTTC.

The CDR3 DNA sequence: TGTGCCAGCAGCAGGGACGGGACTCATCAAGAGACCCAGTACTTC. It specifies CASSRDGTHQETQYF. The chain employs TRBV5-4 and TRBJ2-5, with TRBD2 as a possible D gene (6 bases). Germline V gene lookup returns CDR1 SGHNT and CDR2 YYREEE (reference sequence). V was clipped by 4 bases and J by 2 bases, with 15 bases between them. This CDR3 contains 15 residues.

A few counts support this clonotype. The CDR3 loop is CATSTPRVETQYF. The CDR3 coding sequence is TGTGCCACCAGCACGCCCCGGGTCGAGACCCAGTACTTC. J is TRBJ2-5 and V is TRBV15, with D uncertain. The germline V and J ends were trimmed by 4 bases and 5 bases, with 11 bases remaining between them. The germline CDR1 and CDR2 sequences are LNHNV and YYDKDF (reference sequence). This CDR3 has 13 amino acids.

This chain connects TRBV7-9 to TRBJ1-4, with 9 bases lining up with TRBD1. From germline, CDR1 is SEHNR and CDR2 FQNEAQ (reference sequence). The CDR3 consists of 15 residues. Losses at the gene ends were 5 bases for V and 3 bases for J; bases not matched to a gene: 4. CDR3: CASSPQGAANEKLFF. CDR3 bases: TGTGCCAGCAGCCCACAGGGGGCGGCTAATGAAAAACTGTTTTTT. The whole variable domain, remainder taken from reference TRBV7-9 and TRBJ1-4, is DTGVSQNPRHKITKRGQNVTFRCDPISEHNRLYWYRQTLGQGPEFLTYFQNEAQLEKSRLLSDRFSAERPKGSFSTLEIQRTEQGDSAMYLCASSPQGAANEKLFFGSGTQLSVL.

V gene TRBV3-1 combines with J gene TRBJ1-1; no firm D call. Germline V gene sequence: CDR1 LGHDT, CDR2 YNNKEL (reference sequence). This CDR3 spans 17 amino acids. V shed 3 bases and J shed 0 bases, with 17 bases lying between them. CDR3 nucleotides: TGTGCCAGCAGCCAGGCTGACATCGAGCCCTTGAACACTGAAGCTTTCTTT. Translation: CASSQADIEPLNTEAFF.

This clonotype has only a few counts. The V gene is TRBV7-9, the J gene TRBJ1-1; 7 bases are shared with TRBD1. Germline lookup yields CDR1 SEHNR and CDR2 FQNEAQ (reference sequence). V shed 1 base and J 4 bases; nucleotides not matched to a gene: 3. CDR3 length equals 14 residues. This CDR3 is CASSLETGTTEAFF. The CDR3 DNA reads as TGTGCCAGCAGCTTAGAGACAGGGACCACTGAAGCTTTCTTT.

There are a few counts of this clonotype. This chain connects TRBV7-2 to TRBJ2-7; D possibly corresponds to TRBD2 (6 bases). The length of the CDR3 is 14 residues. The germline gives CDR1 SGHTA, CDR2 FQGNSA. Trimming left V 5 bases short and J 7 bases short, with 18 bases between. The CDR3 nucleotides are TGTGCCAGCAGCCTTCAGACACTGGGGGGTGAGCAGTACTTC. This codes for CASSLQTLGGEQYF.